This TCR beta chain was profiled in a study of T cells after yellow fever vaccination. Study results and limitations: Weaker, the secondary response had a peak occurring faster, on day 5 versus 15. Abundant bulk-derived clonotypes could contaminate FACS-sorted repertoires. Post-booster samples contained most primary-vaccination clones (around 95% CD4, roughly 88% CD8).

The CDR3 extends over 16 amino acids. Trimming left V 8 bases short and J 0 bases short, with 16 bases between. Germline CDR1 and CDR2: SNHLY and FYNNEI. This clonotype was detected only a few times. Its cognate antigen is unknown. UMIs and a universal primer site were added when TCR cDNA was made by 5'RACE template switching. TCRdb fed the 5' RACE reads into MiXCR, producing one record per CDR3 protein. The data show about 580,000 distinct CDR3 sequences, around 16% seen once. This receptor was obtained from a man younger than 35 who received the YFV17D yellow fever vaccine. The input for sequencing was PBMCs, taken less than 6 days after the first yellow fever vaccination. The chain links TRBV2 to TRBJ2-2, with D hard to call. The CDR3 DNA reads TGTGCCAGCGAAGAGTTGGACGGGCCGAACACCGGGGAGCTGTTTTTT. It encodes CASEELDGPNTGELFF.